This TCR beta chain was documented in a study of a mutant IDH1 vaccine in newly diagnosed glioma (dated by TCRdb to the early 2020s). Background on the whole study: Of the approximately 33 treated patients, around 60% were male and around 40% were female, and a mean age of roughly 40 years was recorded. Peripheral blood was collected at six visits: V03 (baseline), V05, V07, V10, V12 and V13. Longitudinal TCRB deep sequencing was done for some 25 treated patients, wherever samples were available for exploratory analyses. Prior to enrollment, standard therapy consisting of radiotherapy alone, temozolomide alone, or radiochemotherapy with temozolomide had been administered to patients, with the combination being received by most patients.

General findings and caveats noted by the study authors: Vaccine-induced immune responses across multiple MHC alleles were detected in 90% to 95% of patients. Pseudoprogression appeared unrelated to alterations in the top peripheral T cell clonotypes detected by TCRB sequencing. PBMC samples for TCRB deep sequencing were selected based on availability. It was noted by the authors that analyses of patient blood samples could not be reproduced owing to sample limitations.

Receptor libraries were prepared by the immunoSEQ multiplex PCR assay. Rearranged TCR beta chain sequences were amplified using the hsTCRB Kit according to the manufacturer's protocol. Sequencing of TCRB libraries was carried out on an Illumina MiSeq. The authors processed their data as follows. The kit vendor's proprietary platform handled demultiplexing, trimming and gene mapping. Drawn from immuneACCESS, this table holds only the in-frame rearrangements with V and J called that TCRdb kept. Clones are partly lost; checked studies trace under half to an unresolved V gene and leave the rest unexplained. The D gene and trimming were derived from the DNA, and the V and J assignments and clone size from that table. This sample has tens of thousands of clones in its table, and almost 85% of those were observed once. About 5.1% of the sample goes to the ten largest clones. V loses 5 bases at its end and J loses 6 bases; junction bases beyond the gene matches: 8. Taken from the germline V gene, the CDR1 and CDR2 loops are MGHRA and YSYEKL. The CDR3 runs 14 amino acids, cysteine and phenylalanine included. Only the CDR3 DNA is retained, 42 bases long and in frame from the first base.

This clone was seen just once. What this receptor recognizes is not known. The input lacks base qualities; no much larger clone sits a single base away. The time point label, read with the paper, signifies: baseline, week 1 (first vaccination visit). In light of the paper, this sample's treatment or condition label describes: pre-vaccination baseline after standard-of-care therapy. Donors had newly diagnosed WHO grade 3 or 4 IDH1-mutant astrocytomas with loss of nuclear ATRX. The samples were drawn from NOA16, a multicentre, single-arm, open-label phase I trial in Germany that tested a mutant IDH1 peptide vaccine in humans for the first time. Visit V03 blood draws served as the baseline sample for immunogenicity testing. Genomic DNA for TCRB sequencing was extracted from EDTA blood using the DNeasy Blood and Tissue Kit.

The TCR comes from a man in his forties or fifties with glioma. Some clones in this sample may be carry-over from other donors' samples. This sample comprised PBMCs, obtained from a glioma patient treated with radiotherapy, temozolomide or both. The chain employs TRBV4-1 and TRBJ2-5; 8 of the junction bases match TRBD2. This receptor carries the CDR3 CASSSTSAVKTQYF. The DNA sequence is as follows: TGCGCCAGCAGCTCGACTAGCGCCGTAAAGACCCAGTACTTC.